A single sample gave rise to the 21 T cell receptor beta chains below, sequenced in a study of cytomegalovirus exposure and HLA in healthy donors. PCR was performed using 60 Vbeta and 13 Jbeta primers. Profiled with immunoSEQ multiplex PCR; TCRdb holds only in-frame clones, not every one. The data hold around 140,000 clones, with 60% to 80% observed a single time. Sequencing input: PBMCs. Receptors were obtained from a man in his forties in good health and CMV-seronegative.

The chain joins TRBV7-6 to TRBJ1-3; a weak D match, TRBD1 (6 bases). This CDR3 has 16 amino acids. The V gene's germline CDR1 is SGHVS and CDR2 FNYEAQ. The V and J ends lost 5 bases and 0 bases respectively, with 14 bases between them. The CDR3 is CASSPLGQSSGNTIYF. CDR3 DNA: TGTGCCAGCAGCCCCCTCGGACAGAGCTCTGGAAACACCATATATTTT.

This clone was found once. The chain employs TRBV4-3 and TRBJ2-5; TRBD2 matches 8 bases. Judging by the DNA end, TRBJ2-7 fits better; the J call may be wrong. This CDR3 has 15 amino acids. In germline, CDR1 is LGHNA, CDR2 YSLEER. The chain's CDR3 is CASSQDRGGPYEQYF. CDR3 DNA: TGCGCCAGCAGCCAAGATCGGGGGGGTCCCTACGAGCAGTACTTC.

The table lists this clone with a few counts. The V gene is TRBV9, the J gene TRBJ1-2, with 7 bases matching TRBD1. This CDR3 is 15 amino acids long. J gave up 4 bases and V 4 bases, and 10 bases lay outside the gene matches. CDR1 and CDR2 from the germline V gene are SGDLS and YYNGEE. Here the CDR3 DNA reads TGTGCCAGCAGCCCTCCGACAGGGAGGCCCTATGGCTACACCTTC. Translating gives CASSPPTGRPYGYTF. Supplemented by reference TRBV9 and TRBJ1-2, the full variable domain reads DSGVTQTPKHLITATGQRVTLRCSPRSGDLSVYWYQQSLDQGLQFLIQYYNGEERAKGNILERFSAQQFPDLHSELNLSSLELGDSALYFCASSPPTGRPYGYTFGSGTRLTVV.

The gene calls are TRBV7-9 and TRBJ2-1; a possible D gene is TRBD1 (6 bases). Germline assignment: CDR1 SEHNR and CDR2 FQNEAQ (reference sequence). V lost 5 bases to trimming and J lost 4 bases, with 18 bases between them. The CDR3 is 16 residues long. CDR3 DNA sequence: TGTGCCAGCAGCAGACCCCGGGACACCGTTTACAATGAGCAGTTCTTC. Translated: CASSRPRDTVYNEQFF.

The chain has TRBV10-3 and TRBJ2-3; TRBD2 matches at 8 bases. The CDR3 loop spans 16 amino acids. Germline CDR1 reads ENHRY; CDR2 reads SYGVKD. The V and J ends lost 6 bases and 0 bases, in that order; junction bases with no gene match: 8. DNA for the CDR3: TGTGCCATCAGCCAGCGGGGGAGTCCTAGCACAGATACGCAGTATTTT. It specifies CAISQRGSPSTDTQYF.

J is TRBJ2-5 and V is TRBV19; weak D call: TRBD2 (5 bases). Germline V CDR1 and CDR2: LNHDA, SQIVND (reference sequence). The length of the CDR3 is 14 residues. The germline V and J ends were trimmed by 1 base and 5 bases, with 11 bases remaining between them. The CDR3 sequence is CASSIVGGDETQYF. Here the CDR3 DNA reads TGTGCCAGTAGTATAGTTGGAGGTGACGAGACCCAGTACTTC.

V is TRBV7-8 and J is TRBJ1-4; the D is unclear. CDR1 and CDR2 from the germline V gene are SGHVS and FQNEAQ. Trimming stripped 1 base from V and 4 bases from J, with 13 bases between. The CDR3 length is 16 residues. CDR3 sequence reads: CASSLEVGGINEKLFF. The CDR3 DNA reads TGTGCCAGCAGCTTAGAGGTTGGCGGGATTAATGAAAAACTGTTTTTT.

This clone has just one count. The chain links TRBV2 to TRBJ2-5; D is perhaps TRBD1 (6 bases). Germline CDR1 reads SNHLY; CDR2 reads FYNNEI. Trimming cost V 6 bases and J 2 bases, with 10 bases left between them. CDR3 size: 13 residues. The CDR3 reads CASSPDRQETQYF. The CDR3 DNA is TGTGCCAGCAGCCCGGACAGACAAGAGACCCAGTACTTC.

The chain uses TRBV4-3 and TRBJ1-2; perhaps TRBD1 as D (6 bases). The CDR3 length is 14 residues. From germline, CDR1 is LGHNA and CDR2 YSLEER. Trimming took 0 bases from V and 7 from J, leaving 12 bases between them. DNA for the CDR3: TGCGCCAGCAGCCAAGATTTCAGGGGCCGTGGCTACACCTTC. Translated, it gives CASSQDFRGRGYTF.

This clone was counted a single time. The V call is TRBV19, the J call TRBJ2-1; TRBD2 might be the D (6 bases). Germline V gene data show CDR1 as LNHDA and CDR2 as SQIVND (reference sequence). This CDR3 has 15 residues. V shed 3 bases and J shed 4 bases, with 13 bases lying between them. CDR3 sequence reads: CASSILTSIYNEQFF. CDR3 coding DNA: TGTGCCAGTAGTATTCTGACTAGTATTTACAATGAGCAGTTCTTC.

The gene calls are TRBV27 and TRBJ2-3, with 11 bases identical to TRBD1. Germline assignment: CDR1 MNHEY and CDR2 SMNVEV (reference sequence). Trimming took 5 bases from V and 4 from J; bases not matched to a gene: 5. The CDR3 runs to 15 residues. CDR3 DNA: TGTGCCAGCAGTAGACGGACAGGGGGCCCAGATACGCAGTATTTT. This encodes CASSRRTGGPDTQYF.

The genes are TRBV6-6 and TRBJ2-7; D gene unclear. The CDR3 sequence is 10 residues long. Trimming removed 7 bases from V and 3 bases from J, with 4 bases in between. Germline CDR1 reads MNHNY; CDR2 reads SVGAGI (reference sequence). CDR3 sequence reads: CASNNYEQYF. CDR3 DNA: TGTGCCAGCAATAACTACGAGCAGTACTTC.

The V gene is TRBV11-1, the J gene TRBJ2-1; 11 bases align to TRBD1. Germline lookup yields CDR1 SGHAT and CDR2 FQDESV (reference sequence). The CDR3 has 17 residues. J gave up 3 bases and V 6 bases, and 10 bases lay outside the gene matches. Here the CDR3 DNA reads TGTGCCAGCAGGCCCGAACAGGGGACAGGGGGCTACAATGAGCAGTTCTTC. Protein sequence: CASRPEQGTGGYNEQFF. Combining the CDR3 with reference TRBV11-1 and TRBJ2-1 gives the whole variable domain EAEVAQSPRYKITEKSQAVAFWCDPISGHATLYWYRQILGQGPELLVQFQDESVVDDSQLPKDRFSAERLKGVDSTLKIQPAELGDSAMYLCASRPEQGTGGYNEQFFGPGTRLTVL.

This rearrangement joins TRBV2 to TRBJ1-5; tentatively, D is TRBD1 (5 bases). The V end lost 6 bases, the J end lost 5 bases, and 23 bases lay between the germline ends. Germline lookup yields CDR1 SNHLY and CDR2 FYNNEI. This CDR3 spans 17 amino acids. The CDR3: CASRHSGGWAQDQPQHF. DNA for the CDR3: TGTGCCAGCAGGCATAGCGGGGGGTGGGCTCAGGATCAGCCCCAGCATTTT. The whole variable domain, remainder taken from reference TRBV2 and TRBJ1-5, is EPEVTQTPSHQVTQMGQEVILRCVPISNHLYFYWYRQILGQKVEFLVSFYNNEISEKSEIFDDQFSVERPDGSNFTLKIRSTKLEDSAMYFCASRHSGGWAQDQPQHFGDGTRLSIL.

CDR3 sequence: CASRATSGGSYEQYF. The DNA of the CDR3 is TGTGCCAGCAGGGCCACTAGCGGGGGTTCCTACGAGCAGTACTTC. The V gene is TRBV6-1, the J gene TRBJ2-7, with TRBD2 matching 11 bases. CDR1 is MNHNS and CDR2 is SASEGT in the germline V gene. The trim removed 6 bases at V and 1 base at J, leaving 5 bases unmatched. This CDR3 comprises 15 residues.

The chain joins TRBV19 to TRBJ1-1; the D gene is possibly TRBD1 (5 bases). V lost 7 bases and J 0 bases, leaving 15 bases between the germline ends. This CDR3 has 15 residues. Germline V gene data show CDR1 as LNHDA and CDR2 as SQIVND (reference sequence). For the CDR3, the DNA is TGTGCCAGTACCTTATACTCAGGGATGAACACTGAAGCTTTCTTT. Amino acids: CASTLYSGMNTEAFF.

This sequence joins TRBV6-1 and TRBJ1-2; no clear D gene. Germline loops: CDR1 MNHNS, CDR2 SASEGT. The CDR3 loop spans 14 amino acids. Trimming removed 7 bases from V and 4 bases from J, with 16 bases in between. The DNA for the CDR3 is TGTGCCAGCACTTATCGGGATCCTAGCTATGGCTACACCTTC. As protein: CASTYRDPSYGYTF.

This sequence joins TRBV5-8 and TRBJ1-5; no clear D gene. V dropped 0 bases and J dropped 0 bases, with 7 bases sitting between them. This CDR3 region has 15 residues. Per the germline V gene, CDR1 is SGHTS and CDR2 is YDEGEE. The CDR3 bases are TGTGCCAGCAGCTTGGGAGCGTCTAGCAATCAGCCCCAGCATTTT. The encoded protein is CASSLGASSNQPQHF.

This clone has more than one count but fewer than ten. Here the CDR3 DNA reads TGCGCCAGCAGCCCGGAAGGGACAGGCTCCTACGAGCAGTACTTC. Amino acid sequence: CASSPEGTGSYEQYF. The rearrangement joins TRBV5-1 to TRBJ2-7; 8 positions agree with TRBD1. There are 15 residues in the CDR3. CDR1 is SGHRS and CDR2 is YFSETQ in the germline V gene. V lost 4 bases to trimming and J lost 0 bases; unmatched junction nucleotides: 6.

The gene calls are TRBV19 and TRBJ1-5; 9 bases map to TRBD1. The CDR3 extends over 18 amino acids. CDR1 is LNHDA, CDR2 SQIVND, per germline (reference sequence). V was clipped by 7 bases and J by 0 bases; unmatched bases: 13. This CDR3 reads CASTIGQGYPYSNQPQHF. CDR3 sequence (DNA): TGTGCCAGTACCATTGGACAGGGGTACCCATATAGCAATCAGCCCCAGCATTTT.

CDR3 sequence: CASSPQRARNEQFF. Written as DNA, the CDR3 is TGTGCCAGCAGCCCCCAGAGAGCGCGCAATGAGCAGTTCTTC. The chain couples TRBV6-5 to TRBJ2-1; the D is unclear. CDR1 is MNHEY and CDR2 is SVGAGI in the germline V gene. V was trimmed by 6 bases and J by 6 bases, leaving 15 bases between them. The CDR3 length is 14 residues.